This T cell receptor (beta chain) was sequenced in a study of T cell responses to AZD1222 COVID-19 vaccine. Regarding the study as a whole: Donors were mostly white British, more females; clonal diversity possibly underestimated.

Measured with immunoSEQ multiplex PCR; TCRdb has only the in-frame clones, and not every one. Of about 140,000 clones in the sample, approximately 93% were seen once. V lost 4 bases to trimming and J lost 4 bases; unmatched junction nucleotides: 4. The germline V gene has CDR1 SGDLS and CDR2 YYNGEE. CDR3 length: 13 residues. About this clone itself: Its target is not known.

This receptor was taken from an adult in good health. The V gene is TRBV9, the J gene TRBJ2-7, with 8 bases identical to TRBD2. The source material was peripheral blood, sampled on day 0 of MenACWY control vaccination. The CDR3, as DNA: TGTGCCAGCAGCTTCCGGGAGGGGTACGAGCAGTACTTC. Residues: CASSFREGYEQYF.